This TCR beta chain comes out of a study of molecular identifiers for immune sequencing clone quantification (dated by TCRdb to the late 2010s). The study in broad terms: For a replicate experiment, RNA from 20,000 or 100,000 naive CD8 T cells was divided into five aliquots, and four of the five aliquots were sequenced. The study was a methods study using CD8 T cells to benchmark molecular-identifier clustering-based TCR repertoire sequencing (MIDCIRS) and TCR RNA copy counting.

To prepare the library, PCR was applied. The sequencing machine was an Illumina HiSeq 4000. Preparation of bulk TCR libraries followed a previously described approach, with the TCR primers listed in Table S5. The Qiagen AllPrep DNA/RNA kit was used to purify total RNA. Reads from multiple sequencing runs of the same library were pooled before analysis. In the paper's pipeline: Reads were retained only if the reads had an exact TCR constant sequence, and the retained reads were trimmed to 150 nt and grouped according to their 12-nt molecular barcodes. Reads in each barcode group were sub-clustered using a 15% Levenshtein threshold, and a quality-weighted consensus sequence was built for each RNA molecule. Non-functional sequences were excluded, and lower-count sequences lying one edit away from another sequence were also excluded. Based on a fit of two negative binomial distributions, barcode sub-clusters having less than 20% of the maximum read count were discarded. TCRdb's own reprocessing of the public reads used fastp at Q25 and MiXCR and kept productive beta chains. One record per CDR3 amino acid sequence lists the most common genes and DNA. TCRdb, rather than the study authors, made the V and J calls. The sample table contains 490,000 or so distinct CDR3 sequences; only one count was recorded for 20% to 25% of them. The ten biggest clones cover 0.84% of the sample.

Libraries of naive CD8 T cells were built from 20,000 to 1,000,000 sorted cells, with 10%, 30% or 50% of the purified RNA used. On a BD FACSAria II, naive CD8 T cells were FACS-sorted as CD8+CD4-CCR7+CD45RA+ and collected into RLT Plus buffer. To test detection sensitivity, Jurkat RNA equal to around 11 TCR copies was added to samples of roughly 18,000-1,100,000 naive CD8 T cells. CD8 T cells were enriched with RosetteSep CD8+ T Cell Enrichment Cocktail and Ficoll-Paque, followed by ACK red cell lysis. From a lookup of the germline V gene, CDR1 and CDR2 are SGHVS and FQNEAQ. Measured from the cysteine to the phenylalanine, the CDR3 is 18 residues long. Only the CDR3 portion is preserved as DNA: 54 bases, with reading frame beginning at the first base. Trimmed from V: 1 base; trimmed from J: 0 bases; junction bases lacking a gene match: 8. Results the study describes overall, beyond this receptor: Modeling gave about 3.2 recovered TCR RNA copies per cell versus approximately 11 by digital PCR, implying approximately 30% capture efficiency. Without barcode sub-clustering, chimeric consensus sequences inflated TCR diversity; chimeras reached as high as 47%. The sizes of highly expanded clones could end up underestimated when identical TCR molecules share a barcode. In CMV-specific effector cells, over 97% of molecules were held by clones above 20 RNA copies, whereas under 1% of molecules were held by such clones in naive cells. The naive libraries included spiked-in Jurkat TCR RNA (10 copies' worth), and this Jurkat TCR RNA is not part of the donor repertoire. Spiked-in Jurkat TCR RNA equivalent to a single cell was reported to be detectable even among more than 900,000 naive CD8 T cells.

This clonotype was found many times. This clone's antigen is unknown. No base quality information exists; no much larger clone differs at one position. The sequenced material came from naive CD8+ T cells from blood, with Jurkat cell RNA spiked in. The sample's cell subset or site label, decoded: FACS-sorted CD8+CD4-CCR7+CD45RA+ naive T cells. The chain is encoded by TRBV7-8 joined to TRBJ2-3, with 9 bases in between that match TRBD2. The receptor was isolated from a human donor in good health. Some libraries in this study had Jurkat cell RNA spiked in. The CDR3 reads CASSLENALAGSTDTQYF. The sequenced DNA is TGTGCCAGCAGCTTAGAGAATGCCCTAGCGGGGAGCACAGATACGCAGTATTTT. Where the CDR3 stops, the reference TRBV7-8 and TRBJ2-3 genes take over; the full variable domain is GAGVSQSPRYKVAKRGQDVALRCDPISGHVSLFWYQQALGQGPEFLTYFQNEAQLDKSGLPSDRFFAERPEGSVSTLKIQRTQQEDSAVYLCASSLENALAGSTDTQYFGPGTRLTVL.